This TCR beta chain was profiled in a study of blood T cell repertoires in COVID-19. Produced via immunoSEQ multiplex PCR; TCRdb's table is partial and in-frame only. Seen here are around 200,000 clones, roughly 83% observed once, and the top ten hold 5.5% to 7%. Sequenced input: peripheral blood. This receptor was obtained from a woman aged 40 to 49 with COVID-19, enrolled during active disease.

CDR3 in amino acids: CASTATGTAYSPLHF. CDR3 nucleotide sequence: TGTGCCAGCACCGCGACCGGGACAGCTTATTCACCCCTCCACTTT. This chain connects TRBV5-6 to TRBJ1-6; TRBD1 matches 7 bases. CDR3 length: 15 residues. CDR1 is SGHDT, CDR2 YYEEEE, per germline. The J segment lost 8 bases and the V segment lost 6 bases, leaving 11 bases of the junction unmatched.